This T cell receptor beta chain appears in the sequencing data of a study of T cells in Graves' hyperthyroidism and ophthalmopathy. Hyperthyroidism of Graves' type that showed no ophthalmopathy progression within 18 months was stable. What was amplified from RNA transcripts were TCR beta CDR3 regions. The TCR CDR3 first-round RT-PCR relied on the HTBI primer set. TCRdb recomputed calls from the multiplex PCR reads with MiXCR, one row per CDR3 protein. The top ten hold 3.5% to 4% of the sample, which has about 360,000 distinct CDR3 sequences, about 19% seen once. V shed 1 base and J shed 0 bases, with 7 bases lying between them. This CDR3 contains 15 residues. Looked up from germline, CDR1 is SNHLY and CDR2 is FYNNEI. This clonotype occurred many times.

V usage is TRBV2 and J usage is TRBJ1-3; D call uncertain. The specimen sequenced was blood. This TCR was recovered from a woman aged 18-29 years with Graves' hyperthyroidism. CDR3 coding DNA: TGTGCCAGCAGTGAAGAAGGATTCTCTGGAAACACCATATATTTT. Amino acids: CASSEEGFSGNTIYF. Full variable domain (remainder filled in from reference TRBV2 and TRBJ1-3): EPEVTQTPSHQVTQMGQEVILRCVPISNHLYFYWYRQILGQKVEFLVSFYNNEISEKSEIFDDQFSVERPDGSNFTLKIRSTKLEDSAMYFCASSEEGFSGNTIYFGEGSWLTVV.